This is a list of T cell receptor beta chains from one sample in a study of cytomegalovirus exposure and HLA in healthy donors. Data came from immunoSEQ multiplex PCR; TCRdb stores just in-frame clones and leaves some out. The sample includes about 190,000 clones, roughly 80% of them seen just once. Sequencing input: PBMCs. These receptors came from a woman under 40 in good health and CMV-seropositive. Both conserved end residues are part of each CDR3. A D gene is named only where the DNA matches it firmly. Not all rows give a size; the values are once, few, many and, for expanded clones, a class.

CDR3 DNA: TGTGCCAGCAGCGCCACGAGAGCCAACGTCCTGACTTTC; CDR3 protein: CASSATRANVLTF; J gene: TRBJ2-6; V gene: TRBV5-4; D gene: -; clone size: -
CDR3 DNA: TGTGCCAGCAGCCTAGCGGGACTAGCTGCAGATACGCAGTATTTT; CDR3 protein: CASSLAGLAADTQYF; J gene: TRBJ2-3; V gene: TRBV7-2; D gene: TRBD2; clone size: -
CDR3 DNA: TGTGCCAGCACCCTAGACCGGGACACCCCGGTCTATGGCTACACCTTC; CDR3 protein: CASTLDRDTPVYGYTF; J gene: TRBJ1-2; V gene: TRBV6-6; D gene: -; clone size: -
CDR3 DNA: TGTGCCAGCAGCACCGGCGGGCGGGGTGGGATCACTGAAGCTTTCTTT; CDR3 protein: CASSTGGRGGITEAFF; J gene: TRBJ1-1; V gene: TRBV5-4; D gene: -; clone size: -
CDR3 DNA: TGTGCCAGCAGCTTTTTGCTATACCCTAACTCCTACGAGCAGTACTTC; CDR3 protein: CASSFLLYPNSYEQYF; J gene: TRBJ2-7; V gene: TRBV7-9; D gene: -; clone size: -
CDR3 DNA: TGCGCCAGCAGCTCAGGGACTAGCTTACTTGCCGATACGCAGTATTTT; CDR3 protein: CASSSGTSLLADTQYF; J gene: TRBJ2-3; V gene: TRBV5-1; D gene: TRBD2; clone size: few
CDR3 DNA: TGTGCCAGCAGTGAATATTCGGGGGGCCGGAACCAAGAGACCCAGTACTTC; CDR3 protein: CASSEYSGGRNQETQYF; J gene: TRBJ2-5; V gene: TRBV25-1; D gene: -; clone size: -
CDR3 DNA: TGTGCCAGCAGCCCTCACCCTTACGGGACAGGGGACTACGAGCAGTACTTC; CDR3 protein: CASSPHPYGTGDYEQYF; J gene: TRBJ2-7; V gene: TRBV28; D gene: TRBD1; clone size: few
CDR3 DNA: TGTGCCAGCAGTCGGGGTCTCCTGAGGAACACTGAAGCTTTCTTT; CDR3 protein: CASSRGLLRNTEAFF; J gene: TRBJ1-1; V gene: TRBV5-6; D gene: -; clone size: -
CDR3 DNA: TGCGCCAGCAGACCGGGACAGGGGCCCCGGGCGTACTTC; CDR3 protein: CASRPGQGPRAYF; J gene: TRBJ2-7; V gene: TRBV5-1; D gene: TRBD1; clone size: -
CDR3 DNA: TGTGCCAGCAGCTTGGAAGGCGGCACTGAAGCTTTCTTT; CDR3 protein: CASSLEGGTEAFF; J gene: TRBJ1-1; V gene: TRBV7-9; D gene: -; clone size: -
CDR3 DNA: TGTGCCAGCAGCTTGGCGAGGGGAAACACCATATATTTT; CDR3 protein: CASSLARGNTIYF; J gene: TRBJ1-3; V gene: TRBV5-8; D gene: -; clone size: -
CDR3 DNA: TGTGCCAGCTCACCAGCCGACAGGTCGTCGCCCCAGCATTTT; CDR3 protein: CASSPADRSSPQHF; J gene: TRBJ1-5; V gene: TRBV18; D gene: -; clone size: -
CDR3 DNA: TGCGCCAGCAGCTTGGCCCCGGGGGGAGTGGACACTGAAGCTTTCTTT; CDR3 protein: CASSLAPGGVDTEAFF; J gene: TRBJ1-1; V gene: TRBV5-1; D gene: -; clone size: -
CDR3 DNA: TGTGCCATCTCCCGCGGACTCCAGGGGTTCGAGCAGTACTTC; CDR3 protein: CAISRGLQGFEQYF; J gene: TRBJ2-7; V gene: TRBV10-3; D gene: -; clone size: -
CDR3 DNA: TGTGCCAGCAGTCTAGGACAGGGAGTAGGCGAGCAGTACTTC; CDR3 protein: CASSLGQGVGEQYF; J gene: TRBJ2-7; V gene: TRBV27; D gene: TRBD1; clone size: few
CDR3 DNA: TGTGCCAGCTCACCCGGGACAGCACCAACCTATGGCTACACCTTC; CDR3 protein: CASSPGTAPTYGYTF; J gene: TRBJ1-2; V gene: TRBV18; D gene: TRBD1; clone size: -
CDR3 DNA: TGTGCCAGCAGCTTAGGCCGCGGCGGGGGGGCCAATGAGCAGTTCTTC; CDR3 protein: CASSLGRGGGANEQFF; J gene: TRBJ2-1; V gene: TRBV7-3; D gene: TRBD2; clone size: -
CDR3 DNA: TGTGCCAGCTCTCTTTATAGGACAGCCAATGAGCAGTTCTTC; CDR3 protein: CASSLYRTANEQFF; J gene: TRBJ2-1; V gene: TRBV18; D gene: -; clone size: -
CDR3 DNA: TGTGCCTGGAGTACTACAGGGGTTTATCAGCCCCAGCATTTT; CDR3 protein: CAWSTTGVYQPQHF; J gene: TRBJ1-5; V gene: TRBV30; D gene: TRBD1; clone size: -
CDR3 DNA: TGTGCCAGCAGTGGGACAGGGGGCGCTGGGGCTGAAAAACTGTTTTTT; CDR3 protein: CASSGTGGAGAEKLFF; J gene: TRBJ1-4; V gene: TRBV25-1; D gene: TRBD1; clone size: -
CDR3 DNA: TGTGCCAGCAGCGTAGGACAGGGCCTGACGGACTATGGCTACACCTTC; CDR3 protein: CASSVGQGLTDYGYTF; J gene: TRBJ1-2; V gene: TRBV9; D gene: TRBD1; clone size: -
CDR3 DNA: TGTGCCAGCAGACAGGGTATCAATCAGCCCCAGCATTTT; CDR3 protein: CASRQGINQPQHF; J gene: TRBJ1-5; V gene: TRBV28; D gene: -; clone size: few
CDR3 DNA: TGTGCCAGCAGTCCCCTGGACAGCCTCACAGATACGCAGTATTTT; CDR3 protein: CASSPLDSLTDTQYF; J gene: TRBJ2-3; V gene: TRBV2; D gene: -; clone size: -
CDR3 DNA: TGTGCCAGTAGTATCTGGCAGGGGGGAAGCACAGATACGCAGTATTTT; CDR3 protein: CASSIWQGGSTDTQYF; J gene: TRBJ2-3; V gene: TRBV19; D gene: -; clone size: -
CDR3 DNA: TGTGCCAGCAGCTCGGGACTAGCGGCTGCTTACAATGAGCAGTTCTTC; CDR3 protein: CASSSGLAAAYNEQFF; J gene: TRBJ2-1; V gene: TRBV7-3; D gene: TRBD2; clone size: -
CDR3 DNA: TGTGCCAGCAGCTTTAATAGCGGGGAAGGGATCGGGGAGCTGTTTTTT; CDR3 protein: CASSFNSGEGIGELFF; J gene: TRBJ2-2; V gene: TRBV5-6; D gene: TRBD2; clone size: -
CDR3 DNA: TGTGCCAGCAGTTCCCCTGGGGGCCCCATCGACACGCAGTATTTT; CDR3 protein: CASSSPGGPIDTQYF; J gene: TRBJ2-3; V gene: TRBV28; D gene: -; clone size: once
CDR3 DNA: TGCGCCAGCAGCTTGGGGACAGGGGTAGGAACTGGGGCCAACGTCCTGACTTTC; CDR3 protein: CASSLGTGVGTGANVLTF; J gene: TRBJ2-6; V gene: TRBV5-1; D gene: TRBD1; clone size: -
CDR3 DNA: TGCGCCAGCAGCTTGGATCCGGCGGAGAACTCCTACGAGCAGTACTTC; CDR3 protein: CASSLDPAENSYEQYF; J gene: TRBJ2-7; V gene: TRBV5-1; D gene: -; clone size: once
CDR3 DNA: TGTGCCAGCAGCCACGGACAGGGGGGCACAGATACGCAGTATTTT; CDR3 protein: CASSHGQGGTDTQYF; J gene: TRBJ2-3; V gene: TRBV4-2; D gene: TRBD1; clone size: few
CDR3 DNA: TGTGCCTGGAGGCCCCTTGGTGGAGGAGGAGGGATTGCTGAAGCTTTCTTT; CDR3 protein: CAWRPLGGGGGIAEAFF; J gene: TRBJ1-1; V gene: TRBV30; D gene: -; clone size: few
CDR3 DNA: TGCGCCAGCAGCCACGGACTAGCGGGAGGTCTGGATACGCAGTATTTT; CDR3 protein: CASSHGLAGGLDTQYF; J gene: TRBJ2-3; V gene: TRBV4-1; D gene: TRBD2; clone size: -
CDR3 DNA: TGTGCCAGCAGCTTAACCCCTAACACTGAAGCTTTCTTT; CDR3 protein: CASSLTPNTEAFF; J gene: TRBJ1-1; V gene: TRBV7-3; D gene: -; clone size: -
CDR3 DNA: TGTGCCAGTAGAACGGGACAGGGTAGCAATCAGCCCCAGCATTTT; CDR3 protein: CASRTGQGSNQPQHF; J gene: TRBJ1-5; V gene: TRBV19; D gene: TRBD1; clone size: -
CDR3 DNA: TGTGCCAGCAGGACTAGCGGGAAAGGGCAAGAGACCCAGTACTTC; CDR3 protein: CASRTSGKGQETQYF; J gene: TRBJ2-5; V gene: TRBV27; D gene: TRBD2; clone size: -
CDR3 DNA: TGTGCCAGCGGTAACAGGGGGGATGGCTACACCTTC; CDR3 protein: CASGNRGDGYTF; J gene: TRBJ1-2; V gene: TRBV7-9; D gene: TRBD1; clone size: -
CDR3 DNA: TGTGCCAGCAGCTTAGCGGCGACAGGGGGCTCCTACGAGCAGTACTTC; CDR3 protein: CASSLAATGGSYEQYF; J gene: TRBJ2-7; V gene: TRBV7-2; D gene: TRBD1; clone size: once
CDR3 DNA: TGTGCCAGCAGCGTAACCGGATGGGCTAGCGGGCCCCTGGGGGAGCAGTTCTTC; CDR3 protein: CASSVTGWASGPLGEQFF; J gene: TRBJ2-1; V gene: TRBV9; D gene: TRBD2; clone size: few
CDR3 DNA: TGTGCCATCAGTGATGGGGAGGTCCAAGAGACCCAGTACTTC; CDR3 protein: CAISDGEVQETQYF; J gene: TRBJ2-5; V gene: TRBV10-3; D gene: -; clone size: -
CDR3 DNA: TGTGCCAGCAGCTATCCAGGGGGAGAGCAGTTCTTC; CDR3 protein: CASSYPGGEQFF; J gene: TRBJ2-1; V gene: TRBV7-9; D gene: TRBD1; clone size: -
CDR3 DNA: TGCGCCAGCAGCTTGGGTGGAGACAGTAATCAGCCCCAGCATTTT; CDR3 protein: CASSLGGDSNQPQHF; J gene: TRBJ1-5; V gene: TRBV5-1; D gene: -; clone size: -
CDR3 DNA: TGTGCCAGTAGTATACGGACAGCGAACACCGGGGAGCTGTTTTTT; CDR3 protein: CASSIRTANTGELFF; J gene: TRBJ2-2; V gene: TRBV19; D gene: -; clone size: -
CDR3 DNA: TGCGCCAGCAGTCCAGTAGCCCCCGGGTATGGCTACACCTTC; CDR3 protein: CASSPVAPGYGYTF; J gene: TRBJ1-2; V gene: TRBV5-1; D gene: -; clone size: few
CDR3 DNA: TGCGCCAGCAGCTTGGGGAGCTCTGGAAACACCATATATTTT; CDR3 protein: CASSLGSSGNTIYF; J gene: TRBJ1-3; V gene: TRBV5-1; D gene: -; clone size: -
CDR3 DNA: TGTGCCAGTAGTCCGGGACAGGGGGGCCACGAGCAGTACTTC; CDR3 protein: CASSPGQGGHEQYF; J gene: TRBJ2-7; V gene: TRBV19; D gene: TRBD1; clone size: -
CDR3 DNA: TGCGCCACCAAGAGGGAGCGGGCCACCTCCTACAATGAGCAGTTCTTC; CDR3 protein: CATKRERATSYNEQFF; J gene: TRBJ2-1; V gene: TRBV5-1; D gene: -; clone size: once
CDR3 DNA: TGTGCCAGTAGTATAAGGACGGTCCGGAGGGATGAGCAGTTCTTC; CDR3 protein: CASSIRTVRRDEQFF; J gene: TRBJ2-1; V gene: TRBV19; D gene: -; clone size: few
CDR3 DNA: TGTGCCAGCAGCCTACTACCGGGACAGGGGATAACCCAGTACTTC; CDR3 protein: CASSLLPGQGITQYF; J gene: TRBJ2-5; V gene: TRBV5-6; D gene: TRBD1; clone size: few
CDR3 DNA: TGTGCCAGCAGTTCCCCGGGACTAGCGGGAGTAGTCTCCTACAATGAGCAGTTCTTC; CDR3 protein: CASSSPGLAGVVSYNEQFF; J gene: TRBJ2-1; V gene: TRBV27; D gene: TRBD2; clone size: -
CDR3 DNA: TGTGCCAGCAGCGACAGGGGGTTCGGTTCACCCCTCCACTTT; CDR3 protein: CASSDRGFGSPLHF; J gene: TRBJ1-6; V gene: TRBV28; D gene: TRBD1; clone size: -
CDR3 DNA: TGTGCCAGCAGCCCCGACGGAGGGACAGTGACTCTCGGGCAGTACTTC; CDR3 protein: CASSPDGGTVTLGQYF; J gene: TRBJ2-7; V gene: TRBV14; D gene: -; clone size: few
CDR3 DNA: TGTGCCTGGAACAGGGGAGGTGATGGCTACACCTTC; CDR3 protein: CAWNRGGDGYTF; J gene: TRBJ1-2; V gene: TRBV30; D gene: TRBD1; clone size: -
CDR3 DNA: TGTGCCAGCAGCCGAACACTAGAACAAGAGACCCAGTACTTC; CDR3 protein: CASSRTLEQETQYF; J gene: TRBJ2-5; V gene: TRBV11-2; D gene: -; clone size: few
CDR3 DNA: TGCGCCAGCAGCTTGGGGGGACTCACAGATACGCAGTATTTT; CDR3 protein: CASSLGGLTDTQYF; J gene: TRBJ2-3; V gene: TRBV5-1; D gene: -; clone size: -
CDR3 DNA: TGTGCCAGCAGCTTGGAGGGGACACCCAAGTATTCCGGGGAGCTGTTTTTT; CDR3 protein: CASSLEGTPKYSGELFF; J gene: TRBJ2-2; V gene: TRBV5-4; D gene: -; clone size: few
CDR3 DNA: TGTGCCTGTGGCGGGGAGACCCAGTACTTC; CDR3 protein: CACGGETQYF; J gene: TRBJ2-5; V gene: TRBV30; D gene: -; clone size: few